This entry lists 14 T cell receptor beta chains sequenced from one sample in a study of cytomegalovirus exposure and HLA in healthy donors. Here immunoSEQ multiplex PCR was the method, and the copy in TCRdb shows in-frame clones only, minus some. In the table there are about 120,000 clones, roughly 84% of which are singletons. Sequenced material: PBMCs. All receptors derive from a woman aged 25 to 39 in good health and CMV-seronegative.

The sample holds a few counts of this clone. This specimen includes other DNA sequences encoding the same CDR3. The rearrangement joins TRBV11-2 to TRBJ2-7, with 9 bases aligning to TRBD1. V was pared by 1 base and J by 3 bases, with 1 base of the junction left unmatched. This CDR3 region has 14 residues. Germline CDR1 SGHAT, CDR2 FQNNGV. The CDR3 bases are TGTGCCAGCAGCTTAGGACAGGGGGGCTACGAGCAGTACTTC. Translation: CASSLGQGGYEQYF.

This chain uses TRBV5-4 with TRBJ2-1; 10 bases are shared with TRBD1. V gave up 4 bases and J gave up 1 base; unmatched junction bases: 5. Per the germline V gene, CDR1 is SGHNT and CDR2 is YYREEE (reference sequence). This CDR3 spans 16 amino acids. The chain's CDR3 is CASSMDRGRSYNEQFF. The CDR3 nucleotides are TGTGCCAGCAGCATGGACAGGGGGAGGTCCTACAATGAGCAGTTCTTC.

CDR3 nucleotides: TGTGCCAGCAGCCGCAGACAGTCCCGGGCGGGGACTGAAGCTTTCTTT. This codes for CASSRRQSRAGTEAFF. This chain links TRBV2 with TRBJ1-1, with TRBD1 as a possible D gene (5 bases). Germline V gene sequence: CDR1 SNHLY, CDR2 FYNNEI. The V gene lost 6 bases and the J gene lost 5 bases, with 22 bases spanning the gap. This CDR3 spans 16 amino acids. Supplemented by reference TRBV2 and TRBJ1-1, the full variable domain reads EPEVTQTPSHQVTQMGQEVILRCVPISNHLYFYWYRQILGQKVEFLVSFYNNEISEKSEIFDDQFSVERPDGSNFTLKIRSTKLEDSAMYFCASSRRQSRAGTEAFFGQGTRLTVV.

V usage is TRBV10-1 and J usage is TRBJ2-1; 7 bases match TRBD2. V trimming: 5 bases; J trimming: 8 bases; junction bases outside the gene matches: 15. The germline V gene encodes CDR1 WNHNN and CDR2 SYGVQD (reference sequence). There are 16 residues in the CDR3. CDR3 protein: CASSKFEGRGPHEQFF. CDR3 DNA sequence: TGCGCCAGCAGTAAGTTTGAGGGGAGGGGACCCCATGAGCAGTTCTTC.

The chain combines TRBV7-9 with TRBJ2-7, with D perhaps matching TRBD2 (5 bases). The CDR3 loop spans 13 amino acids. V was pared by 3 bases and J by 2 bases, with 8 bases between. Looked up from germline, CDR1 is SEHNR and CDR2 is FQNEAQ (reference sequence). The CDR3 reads CASSFGEPYEQYF. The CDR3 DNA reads TGTGCCAGCAGCTTCGGGGAACCCTACGAGCAGTACTTC.

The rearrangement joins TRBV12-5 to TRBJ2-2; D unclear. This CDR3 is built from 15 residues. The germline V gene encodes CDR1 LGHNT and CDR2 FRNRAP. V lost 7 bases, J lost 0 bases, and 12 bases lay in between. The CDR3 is CASAPLLSNTGELFF. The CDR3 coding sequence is TGTGCTAGTGCCCCCCTTCTCTCGAACACCGGGGAGCTGTTTTTT. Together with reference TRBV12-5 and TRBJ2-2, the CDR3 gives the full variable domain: DARVTQTPRHKVTEMGQEVTMRCQPILGHNTVFWYRQTMMQGLELLAYFRNRAPLDDSGMPKDRFSAEMPDATLATLKIQPSEPRDSAVYFCASAPLLSNTGELFFGEGSRLTVL.

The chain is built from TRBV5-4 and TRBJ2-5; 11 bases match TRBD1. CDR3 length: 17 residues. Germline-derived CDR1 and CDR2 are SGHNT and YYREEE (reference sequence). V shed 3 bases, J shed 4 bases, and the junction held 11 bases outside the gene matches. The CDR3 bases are TGTGCCAGCAGCTCGCCCCGGGGACAGGGGGTTCCAGAGACCCAGTACTTC. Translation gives CASSSPRGQGVPETQYF.

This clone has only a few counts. CDR3 protein: CASSLAGNYGYTF. In nucleotides, the CDR3 is TGCGCCAGCAGCTTGGCGGGGAACTATGGCTACACCTTC. The chain is built from TRBV5-1 and TRBJ1-2; D remains unclear. The length of the CDR3 is 13 residues. Trimming stripped 0 bases from V and 2 bases from J, with 5 bases between. The V gene's germline CDR1 is SGHRS and CDR2 YFSETQ.

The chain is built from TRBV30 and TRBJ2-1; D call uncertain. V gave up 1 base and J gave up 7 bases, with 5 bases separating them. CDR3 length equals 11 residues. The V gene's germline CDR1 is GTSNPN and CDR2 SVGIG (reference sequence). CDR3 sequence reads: CAWSGVNEQFF. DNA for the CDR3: TGTGCCTGGAGTGGTGTAAATGAGCAGTTCTTC. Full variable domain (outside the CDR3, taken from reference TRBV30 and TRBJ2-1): SQTIHQWPATLVQPVGSPLSLECTVEGTSNPNLYWYRQAAGRGLQLLFYSVGIGQISSEVPQNLSASRPQDRQFILSSKKLLLSDSGFYLCAWSGVNEQFFGPGTRLTVL.

DNA of the CDR3: TGTGCCAGCAGCGACCGGGGTTTGAAGGATGGCTACACCTTC. Translated: CASSDRGLKDGYTF. The V gene is TRBV25-1, the J gene TRBJ1-2; D gene ambiguous. The germline V and J ends were trimmed by 6 bases and 6 bases, with 17 bases remaining between them. The CDR3 is 14 amino acids. CDR1 and CDR2 (germline): MGHDK, SYGVNS.

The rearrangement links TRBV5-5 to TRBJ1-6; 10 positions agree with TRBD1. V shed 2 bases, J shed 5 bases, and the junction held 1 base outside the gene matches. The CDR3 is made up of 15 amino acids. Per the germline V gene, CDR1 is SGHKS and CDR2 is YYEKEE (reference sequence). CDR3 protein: CASSFGTGDNSPLHF. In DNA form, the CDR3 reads TGTGCCAGCAGCTTCGGGACAGGGGATAATTCACCCCTCCACTTT. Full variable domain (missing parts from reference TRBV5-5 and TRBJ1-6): DAGVTQSPTHLIKTRGQQVTLRCSPISGHKSVSWYQQVLGQGPQFIFQYYEKEERGRGNFPDRFSARQFPNYSSELNVNALLLGDSALYLCASSFGTGDNSPLHFGNGTRLTVT.

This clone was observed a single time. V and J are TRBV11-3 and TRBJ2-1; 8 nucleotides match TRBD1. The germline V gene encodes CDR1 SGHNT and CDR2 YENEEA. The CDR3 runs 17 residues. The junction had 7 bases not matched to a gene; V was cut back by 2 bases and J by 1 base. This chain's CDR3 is CASSLSRRTGSYNEQFF. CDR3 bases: TGTGCCAGCAGCTTATCCCGGAGGACAGGGTCCTACAATGAGCAGTTCTTC.

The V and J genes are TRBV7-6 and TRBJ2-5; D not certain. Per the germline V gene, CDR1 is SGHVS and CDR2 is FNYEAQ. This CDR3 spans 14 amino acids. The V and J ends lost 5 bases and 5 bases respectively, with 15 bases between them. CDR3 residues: CASSTVSPRETQYF. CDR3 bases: TGTGCCAGCAGCACCGTCAGCCCGAGGGAGACCCAGTACTTC.

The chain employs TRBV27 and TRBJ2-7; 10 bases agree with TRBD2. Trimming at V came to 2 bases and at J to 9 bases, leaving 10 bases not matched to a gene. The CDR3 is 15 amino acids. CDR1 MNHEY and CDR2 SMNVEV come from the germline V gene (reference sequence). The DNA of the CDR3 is TGTGCCAGCAGTTTAAGTAGCGGGGGGAGCTCACGGCAGTACTTC. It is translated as CASSLSSGGSSRQYF.